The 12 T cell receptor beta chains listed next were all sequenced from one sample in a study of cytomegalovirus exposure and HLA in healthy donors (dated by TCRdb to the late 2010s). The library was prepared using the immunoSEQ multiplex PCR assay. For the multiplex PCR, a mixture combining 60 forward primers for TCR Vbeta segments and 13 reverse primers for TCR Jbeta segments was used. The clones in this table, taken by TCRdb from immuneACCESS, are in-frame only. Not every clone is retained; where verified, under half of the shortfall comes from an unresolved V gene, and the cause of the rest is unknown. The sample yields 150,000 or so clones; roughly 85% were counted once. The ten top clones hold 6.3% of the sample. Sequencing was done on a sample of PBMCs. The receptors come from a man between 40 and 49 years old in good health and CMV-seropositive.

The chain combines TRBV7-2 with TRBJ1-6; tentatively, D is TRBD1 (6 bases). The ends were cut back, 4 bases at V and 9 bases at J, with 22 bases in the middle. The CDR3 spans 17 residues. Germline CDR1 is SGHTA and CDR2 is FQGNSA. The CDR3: CASSSRGGAGAGSPLHF. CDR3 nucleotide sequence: TGTGCCAGCAGCTCCCGGGGGGGGGCGGGGGCAGGTTCACCCCTCCACTTT.

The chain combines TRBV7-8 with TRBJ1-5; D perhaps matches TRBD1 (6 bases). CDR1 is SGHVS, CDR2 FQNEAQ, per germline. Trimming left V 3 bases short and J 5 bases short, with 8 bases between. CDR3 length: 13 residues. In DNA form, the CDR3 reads TGTGCCAGCAGCTTGGACAGATATCAGCCCCAGCATTTT. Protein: CASSLDRYQPQHF.

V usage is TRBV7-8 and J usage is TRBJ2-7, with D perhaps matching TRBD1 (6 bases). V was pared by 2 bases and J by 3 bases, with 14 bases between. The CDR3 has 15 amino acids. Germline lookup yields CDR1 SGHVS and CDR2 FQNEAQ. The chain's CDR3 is CASSLRSGTIYEQYF. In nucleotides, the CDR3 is TGTGCCAGCAGCTTAAGGTCGGGGACAATCTACGAGCAGTACTTC.

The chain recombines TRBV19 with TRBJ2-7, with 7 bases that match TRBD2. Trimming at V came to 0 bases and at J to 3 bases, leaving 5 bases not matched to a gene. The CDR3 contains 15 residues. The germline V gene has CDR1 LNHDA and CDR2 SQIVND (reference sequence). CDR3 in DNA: TGTGCCAGTAGTATAGATCATTCTAGCGGCTACGAGCAGTACTTC. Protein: CASSIDHSSGYEQYF.

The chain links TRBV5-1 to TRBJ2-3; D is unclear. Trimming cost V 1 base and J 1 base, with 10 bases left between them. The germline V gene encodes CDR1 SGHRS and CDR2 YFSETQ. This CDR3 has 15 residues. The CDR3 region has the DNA TGCGCCAGCAGCTTGTTCTCAGGCGGCACAGATACGCAGTATTTT. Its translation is CASSLFSGGTDTQYF.

The CDR3 DNA reads as TGCAGCGCCAGCGGGACTAGCGGGGCCTACGAGCAGTACTTC. Its translation: CSASGTSGAYEQYF. The chain uses TRBV29-1 and TRBJ2-7, with TRBD2 matching 13 bases. The germline CDR1 and CDR2 sequences are SQVTM and ANQGSEA. The ends lost 7 bases at V and 2 bases at J; junction bases unmatched: 5. CDR3 length: 14 residues.

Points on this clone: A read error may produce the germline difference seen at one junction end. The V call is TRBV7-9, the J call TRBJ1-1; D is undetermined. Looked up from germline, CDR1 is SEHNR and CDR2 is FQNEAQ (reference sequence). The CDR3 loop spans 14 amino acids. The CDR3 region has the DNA TGTTCCAGCAGCTTTCGGCAGGCTCGGCCTGAAGCTTTCTTT. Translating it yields CSSSFRQARPEAFF.

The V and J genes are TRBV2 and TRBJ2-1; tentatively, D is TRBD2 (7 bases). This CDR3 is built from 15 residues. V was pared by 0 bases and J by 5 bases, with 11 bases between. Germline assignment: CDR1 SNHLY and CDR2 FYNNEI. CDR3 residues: CASSEAGGVNNEQFF. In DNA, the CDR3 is TGTGCCAGCAGTGAAGCAGGGGGGGTGAACAATGAGCAGTTCTTC.

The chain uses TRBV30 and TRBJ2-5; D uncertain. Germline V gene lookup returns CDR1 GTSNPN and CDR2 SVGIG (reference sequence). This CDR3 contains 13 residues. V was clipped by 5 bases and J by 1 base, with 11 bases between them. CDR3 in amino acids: CAWAKRFQETQYF. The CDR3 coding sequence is TGTGCCTGGGCGAAACGTTTCCAAGAGACCCAGTACTTC.

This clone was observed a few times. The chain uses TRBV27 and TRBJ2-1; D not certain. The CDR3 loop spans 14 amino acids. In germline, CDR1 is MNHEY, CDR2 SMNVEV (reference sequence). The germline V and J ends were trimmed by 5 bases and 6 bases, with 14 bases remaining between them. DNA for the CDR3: TGTGCCAGCAGTGTCAAAACAGAATCCAATGAGCAGTTCTTC. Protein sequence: CASSVKTESNEQFF.

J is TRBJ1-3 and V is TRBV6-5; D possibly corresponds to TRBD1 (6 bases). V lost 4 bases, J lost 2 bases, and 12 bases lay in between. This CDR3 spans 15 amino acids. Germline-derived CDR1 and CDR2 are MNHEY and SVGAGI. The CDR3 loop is CASSSRNRAGNTIYF. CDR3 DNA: TGTGCCAGCAGTTCCCGCAACAGGGCTGGAAACACCATATATTTT.

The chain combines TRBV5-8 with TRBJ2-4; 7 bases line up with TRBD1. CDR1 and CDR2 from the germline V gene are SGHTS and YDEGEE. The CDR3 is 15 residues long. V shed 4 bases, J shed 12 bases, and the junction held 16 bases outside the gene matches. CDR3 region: CASSPPRGVRDSQYF. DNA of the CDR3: TGTGCCAGCAGCCCACCCCGCGGAGTGAGGGACAGTCAGTACTTC.